This passage covers 32 T cell receptor beta chains from one sample sequenced in a study of cytomegalovirus exposure and HLA in healthy donors. The primer mix had 60 Vbeta and 13 Jbeta primers. This table comes from immunoSEQ multiplex PCR, and its TCRdb copy is limited to in-frame clones, with some not included. The table lists 100,000 to 150,000 clones, around two thirds of them singletons. The source material was PBMCs. The receptors stem from a man between 60 and 75 years old in good health and CMV-seropositive.

The chain joins TRBV5-1 to TRBJ2-1; maybe TRBD2 (5 bases). CDR1 is SGHRS and CDR2 is YFSETQ in the germline V gene. There are 15 residues in the CDR3. The V end lost 4 bases, the J end lost 5 bases, and 16 bases lay between the germline ends. The CDR3 reads CASSPGVGDNNEQFF. The DNA for the CDR3 is TGCGCCAGCAGCCCCGGGGTCGGGGATAACAATGAGCAGTTCTTC.

This clone was seen a few times. The chain recombines TRBV30 with TRBJ1-2; TRBD1 aligns across 8 bases. J was trimmed by 4 bases and V by 3 bases; bases with no gene match: 4. The CDR3 sequence is 13 residues long. Germline loops: CDR1 GTSNPN, CDR2 SVGIG (reference sequence). CDR3 sequence reads: CAWRLGQVYGYTF. CDR3 bases: TGTGCCTGGAGGTTGGGACAGGTCTATGGCTACACCTTC.

This clone has just a few counts. The rearrangement uses TRBV11-2 and TRBJ1-4, with a weak D call TRBD1 (5 bases). The CDR3 is 14 amino acids. Per the germline V gene, CDR1 is SGHAT and CDR2 is FQNNGV. The germline V and J ends were trimmed by 3 bases and 5 bases, with 10 bases remaining between them. CDR3 in amino acids: CASSFNQGNEKLFF. Here the CDR3 DNA reads TGTGCCAGCAGCTTTAATCAGGGAAATGAAAAACTGTTTTTT.

CDR3 sequence reads: CASSYPNRGSYEQYF. CDR3 DNA: TGTGCCAGCAGTTACCCTAACAGGGGCTCCTACGAGCAGTACTTC. The chain has TRBV6-5 and TRBJ2-7; 7 bases agree with TRBD1. Unmatched junction bases numbered 4, after V lost 2 bases and J lost 0 bases. The CDR3 totals 15 residues. Germline V CDR1 and CDR2: MNHEY, SVGAGI.

The CDR3 DNA reads as TGCGCCAGCAGTAGCACTGCGGTCGGCACTGAAGCTTTCTTT. This translates into CASSSTAVGTEAFF. The chain combines TRBV5-1 with TRBJ1-1; D remains unclear. The CDR3 loop spans 14 amino acids. Trimming removed 5 bases at V and 4 bases at J, with 15 bases between. Germline V lookup: CDR1 SGHRS, CDR2 YFSETQ.

This clone showed up just once. This chain connects TRBV19 to TRBJ2-5; 7 bases line up with TRBD1. Germline CDR1 LNHDA, CDR2 SQIVND (reference sequence). The CDR3 covers 14 residues. J lost 2 bases, V lost 8 bases, and 8 bases had no gene match. This chain's CDR3 is CASRTPGQQETQYF. CDR3 sequence (DNA): TGTGCCAGTCGGACGCCGGGACAGCAAGAGACCCAGTACTTC. Variable domain in full (rest from reference TRBV19 and TRBJ2-5): DGGITQSPKYLFRKEGQNVTLSCEQNLNHDAMYWYRQDPGQGLRLIYYSQIVNDFQKGDIAEGYSVSREKKESFPLTVTSAQKNPTAFYLCASRTPGQQETQYFGPGTRLLVL.

The chain recombines TRBV6-1 with TRBJ2-7; TRBD1 is a possible D gene (5 bases). Trimming removed 2 bases at V and 6 bases at J, with 20 bases between. Germline V lookup: CDR1 MNHNS, CDR2 SASEGT. CDR3 length equals 16 residues. The CDR3 DNA is TGTGCCAGCAGTGAAAGGGGCTGGGGCAGGGCGTCCGAGCAGTACTTC. Amino acid sequence: CASSERGWGRASEQYF.

This chain connects TRBV2 to TRBJ1-5, with D perhaps matching TRBD1 (6 bases). This CDR3 spans 14 amino acids. V lost 5 bases and J lost 1, with 9 bases in between. CDR1 is SNHLY and CDR2 is FYNNEI in the germline V gene. The CDR3 DNA reads TGTGCCAGCAGTCTTGACAGGAGCAATCAGCCCCAGCATTTT. Residues: CASSLDRSNQPQHF.

The V call is TRBV9, the J call TRBJ2-7; 8 bases are shared with TRBD2. V lost 4 bases, J lost 1 base, and 10 bases stayed unmatched. The V gene's germline CDR1 is SGDLS and CDR2 YYNGEE. This CDR3 spans 16 amino acids. The CDR3 DNA reads TGTGCCAGCAGCCCTGAAAGCGGGGGCTCTTCCTACGAGCAGTACTTC. This encodes CASSPESGGSSYEQYF. The full variable domain, with the rest looked up from reference TRBV9 and TRBJ2-7, is DSGVTQTPKHLITATGQRVTLRCSPRSGDLSVYWYQQSLDQGLQFLIQYYNGEERAKGNILERFSAQQFPDLHSELNLSSLELGDSALYFCASSPESGGSSYEQYFGPGTRLTVT.

The rearrangement joins TRBV10-3 to TRBJ1-1, with TRBD1 as a possible D gene (5 bases). Trimming removed 8 bases from V and 1 base from J, with 8 bases in between. Germline V gives CDR1 ENHRY, CDR2 SYGVKD. This CDR3 has 12 residues. The CDR3, as DNA: TGTGCCATCGCAGGGCGGAACACTGAAGCTTTCTTT. Amino acids: CAIAGRNTEAFF.

The CDR3 region is CASSKTGDNYGYTF. The CDR3 DNA reads as TGCGCCAGCAGCAAAACAGGGGATAACTATGGCTACACCTTC. The chain couples TRBV5-1 to TRBJ1-2; 7 bases match TRBD1. From germline, CDR1 is SGHRS and CDR2 YFSETQ. The CDR3 length is 14 residues. The trim removed 4 bases at V and 1 base at J, leaving 4 bases unmatched.

This clone has a handful of counts. This chain connects TRBV7-2 to TRBJ2-7, with D maybe TRBD1 (5 bases). Trimming pared 5 bases from V and 9 bases from J, leaving 29 bases between. CDR3 size: 17 residues. The germline CDR1 and CDR2 sequences are SGHTA and FQGNSA. CDR3 residues: CASSPRWFSRNQRGQYF. The CDR3 bases are TGTGCCAGCAGCCCCCGGTGGTTCAGCAGGAATCAAAGGGGGCAGTACTTC.

The V gene is TRBV6-5, the J gene TRBJ2-3, with D perhaps matching TRBD2 (6 bases). Looked up from germline, CDR1 is MNHEY and CDR2 is SVGAGI. The CDR3 contains 14 residues. Between the trimmed V and J ends, which lost 6 bases and 5 bases, there was a span of 15 bases. The CDR3 nucleotides are TGTGCCAGCAGGGGGGGTATCGGGATAGATACGCAGTATTTT. It yields the protein CASRGGIGIDTQYF.

This clone appeared a few times. V and J are TRBV7-9 and TRBJ1-1; D call uncertain. Germline assignment: CDR1 SEHNR and CDR2 FQNEAQ (reference sequence). V shed 3 bases and J shed 4 bases, with 9 bases lying between them. CDR3 length: 13 amino acids. CDR3 DNA: TGTGCCAGCAGCTTGGACTGGGGCACTGAAGCTTTCTTT. It translates to CASSLDWGTEAFF.

This clone was recorded a few times. The V gene is TRBV7-2, the J gene TRBJ1-5; TRBD1 is a possible D gene (6 bases). Trimming cost V 1 base and J 5 bases, with 9 bases left between them. The CDR3 extends over 14 amino acids. Germline V gene data show CDR1 as SGHTA and CDR2 as FQGNSA. The CDR3 here is CASSLEGGDQPQHF. Written as DNA, the CDR3 is TGTGCCAGCAGCTTAGAGGGGGGGGATCAGCCCCAGCATTTT.

J is TRBJ2-7 and V is TRBV5-4; D not certain. Trimming left V 4 bases short and J 7 bases short, with 15 bases between. CDR1 is SGHNT, CDR2 YYREEE, per germline (reference sequence). The CDR3 is 13 residues long. As DNA, the CDR3 is TGTGCCAGCAGCGAATCTCCAATGGAGGAGCAGTACTTC. Amino acids: CASSESPMEEQYF.

This chain uses TRBV2 with TRBJ2-1; D may be TRBD2 (6 bases). The CDR3 is 14 residues long. V was shortened by 7 bases and J by 5 bases, with 15 bases between the two germline ends. CDR1 and CDR2 (germline): SNHLY, FYNNEI. As DNA, the CDR3 is TGTGCCAGCAATAGCGGCGTTAGAAACAATGAGCAGTTCTTC. Protein sequence: CASNSGVRNNEQFF.

The chain recombines TRBV7-9 with TRBJ2-3; 8 nucleotides agree with TRBD2. The ends lost 1 base at V and 5 bases at J; junction bases unmatched: 8. This CDR3 has 16 residues. Germline V gene lookup returns CDR1 SEHNR and CDR2 FQNEAQ (reference sequence). CDR3 nucleotide sequence: TGTGCCAGCAGCTTAGGGGGCGGGGGGCTCCTAGATACGCAGTATTTT. Translation gives CASSLGGGGLLDTQYF.

This chain connects TRBV4-1 to TRBJ1-2; 9 nucleotides agree with TRBD1. With V trimmed by 1 base and J by 2 bases, 8 bases remained unmatched. The length of the CDR3 is 17 residues. CDR1 is MGHRA, CDR2 YSYEKL, per germline. CDR3 region: CASSQGRTGGLNYGYTF. The CDR3 DNA is TGCGCCAGCAGCCAAGGCCGAACAGGGGGCCTCAACTATGGCTACACCTTC.

The chain has TRBV2 and TRBJ2-3, with TRBD1 identical over 7 bases. This CDR3 is built from 13 residues. V dropped 11 bases and J dropped 1; count of bases not matched to a gene: 6. The V gene's germline CDR1 is SNHLY and CDR2 FYNNEI. The CDR3 spells CAAERGRTDTQYF. The DNA of the CDR3 is TGTGCCGCGGAAAGGGGGCGCACAGATACGCAGTATTTT.

The chain links TRBV5-1 to TRBJ1-1, with TRBD1 matching over 7 bases. The germline V gene has CDR1 SGHRS and CDR2 YFSETQ. This CDR3 contains 15 residues. V was pared by 3 bases and J by 6 bases, with 11 bases of the junction left unmatched. The CDR3 loop reads CASSSRQGREAEAFF. In DNA form, the CDR3 reads TGCGCCAGCAGCTCGCGACAGGGAAGGGAAGCTGAAGCTTTCTTT.

This chain connects TRBV7-2 to TRBJ2-1; D is perhaps TRBD2 (6 bases). The V end lost 0 bases, the J end lost 3 bases, and 9 bases lay between the germline ends. The germline gives CDR1 SGHTA, CDR2 FQGNSA. The CDR3 runs to 15 residues. The CDR3 DNA reads TGTGCCAGCAGCTTAGCACTAGCTGACTACAATGAGCAGTTCTTC. Translated: CASSLALADYNEQFF.

This sequence joins TRBV4-1 and TRBJ2-5, with 8 positions matching TRBD2. With the DNA end fitting TRBJ2-7 better, the J assignment may be wrong. This CDR3 has 15 residues. The germline V gene has CDR1 MGHRA and CDR2 YSYEKL. This CDR3 reads CASSRGRGAAYEQYF. DNA of the CDR3: TGCGCCAGCAGCCGTGGGCGGGGGGCGGCCTACGAGCAGTACTTC.

The J gene is TRBJ2-3, the V gene TRBV4-2; TRBD2 agrees at 8 bases. Germline-derived CDR1 and CDR2 are LGHNA and YNFKEQ. The CDR3 runs to 16 residues. With 0 bases clipped from V and 1 base from J, the junction kept 3 bases outside the gene matches. The CDR3 DNA sequence: TGTGCCAGCAGCCAAGACGGAGCGGGGGGCACAGATACGCAGTATTTT. Encoded protein: CASSQDGAGGTDTQYF.

This clone was recorded a few times. The genes are TRBV14 and TRBJ2-1, with 8 nucleotides matching TRBD2. V gave up 4 bases and J gave up 10 bases; unmatched junction bases: 12. The CDR3 is made up of 15 amino acids. CDR1 and CDR2 (germline): SGHDN, FVKESK. CDR3 in amino acids: CASSPWGGGSREQFF. The CDR3 bases are TGTGCCAGCAGCCCCTGGGGCGGGGGGTCCAGGGAGCAGTTCTTC.

The rearrangement uses TRBV21-1 and TRBJ1-2; TRBD1 is taken as the D call from the table, unchecked against the DNA. TRBV21-1 is noted as a pseudogene. This CDR3 has 11 residues. The CDR3 nucleotides read TGTGCCAGCAGGGGCAACTATGGCTACACCTTC. This codes for CASRGNYGYTF.

V usage is TRBV2 and J usage is TRBJ1-2; tentative D call: TRBD1 (5 bases). Germline V gene data show CDR1 as SNHLY and CDR2 as FYNNEI. V gave up 4 bases and J gave up 8 bases, with 14 bases separating them. The CDR3 is made up of 13 amino acids. CDR3 DNA: TGTGCCAGCAGTGTCCGGGGGTCGGGGGGCTACACCTTC. This encodes CASSVRGSGGYTF.

The rearrangement uses TRBV7-8 and TRBJ2-7; 10 bases fit TRBD1. The length of the CDR3 is 12 residues. From germline, CDR1 is SGHVS and CDR2 FQNEAQ. V shed 5 bases and J 7 bases; nucleotides not matched to a gene: 2. CDR3 nucleotide sequence: TGTGCCAGCAGCCCGGGACAGGGGGAGCAGTACTTC. It yields the protein CASSPGQGEQYF.

CDR3 residues: CASRTLAGAINEQFF. CDR3 in DNA: TGCGCCAGCAGAACTTTAGCGGGGGCGATCAATGAGCAGTTCTTC. The genes are TRBV5-1 and TRBJ2-1; 9 positions match TRBD2. The germline CDR1 and CDR2 sequences are SGHRS and YFSETQ. The V gene end was trimmed by 5 bases and the J gene end by 6 bases; junction bases not matched to a gene: 9. The CDR3 has 15 residues.

This chain joins TRBV19 and TRBJ1-5; 8 bases are shared with TRBD1. This CDR3 is built from 16 residues. The V segment lost 7 bases and the J segment 1 base; nucleotides outside the gene matches: 9. Germline V lookup: CDR1 LNHDA, CDR2 SQIVND (reference sequence). The CDR3 region has the DNA TGTGCCAGTACCCCTGGACAGGGCCTAAGCAATCAGCCCCAGCATTTT. This sequence encodes CASTPGQGLSNQPQHF.

Only a few counts were recorded for this clone. CDR3 DNA sequence: TGCGCCAGCAGCTTTGGGGGGGAATTCAATCAGCCCCAGCATTTT. Translating gives CASSFGGEFNQPQHF. The chain has TRBV5-1 and TRBJ1-5, with a possible D match to TRBD1 (5 bases). The germline V gene encodes CDR1 SGHRS and CDR2 YFSETQ. Trimming removed 2 bases at V and 3 bases at J, with 12 bases between. This CDR3 region has 15 residues.

The chain uses TRBV7-9 and TRBJ2-1, with 7 bases fitting TRBD1. With V trimmed by 1 base and J by 5 bases, 5 bases remained unmatched. Germline-derived CDR1 and CDR2 are SEHNR and FQNEAQ (reference sequence). This CDR3 is built from 15 residues. The CDR3 region is CASSLGQGRNNEQFF. CDR3 sequence (DNA): TGTGCCAGCAGCTTAGGACAGGGTCGCAACAATGAGCAGTTCTTC.